This T cell receptor (beta chain) was found in a study of shared clonotypes between healthy human individuals. For the study at large: Donors were a couple of women and a few men aged 18 to 49.

V trimming: 5 bases; J trimming: 6 bases; junction bases outside the gene matches: 7. Germline values: CDR1 SGHTA, CDR2 FQGNSA. The CDR3 length is 16 residues. Of note for this clone: The identical CDR3 is also encoded by other nucleotide sequences in the sample.

Donors were Caucasian adults residing in Nashville, Tennessee, USA. The authors divided CD4+ cells into CD45RA+ naive and CD45RA-negative memory subsets. Clones were read by immunoSEQ multiplex PCR, and TCRdb kept only the in-frame ones, dropping some. The repertoire includes approximately 2.1 million clones, more than 85% of them detected once, and 0.39% sits in the top ten. The TCR sequence derives from a man between 18 and 35 years old in good health. Some clones in this sample may be carry-over from other donors' samples. Sequenced: naive CD4+ T cells from PBMCs. The subset here: CD45RA+ positively selected. The genes are TRBV7-2 and TRBJ2-7; 16 bases match TRBD2. CDR3 nucleotide sequence: TGTGCCAGCAGCCCGCCGGGACTAGCGGGAGGGGGCGAGCAGTACTTC. This sequence encodes CASSPPGLAGGGEQYF.